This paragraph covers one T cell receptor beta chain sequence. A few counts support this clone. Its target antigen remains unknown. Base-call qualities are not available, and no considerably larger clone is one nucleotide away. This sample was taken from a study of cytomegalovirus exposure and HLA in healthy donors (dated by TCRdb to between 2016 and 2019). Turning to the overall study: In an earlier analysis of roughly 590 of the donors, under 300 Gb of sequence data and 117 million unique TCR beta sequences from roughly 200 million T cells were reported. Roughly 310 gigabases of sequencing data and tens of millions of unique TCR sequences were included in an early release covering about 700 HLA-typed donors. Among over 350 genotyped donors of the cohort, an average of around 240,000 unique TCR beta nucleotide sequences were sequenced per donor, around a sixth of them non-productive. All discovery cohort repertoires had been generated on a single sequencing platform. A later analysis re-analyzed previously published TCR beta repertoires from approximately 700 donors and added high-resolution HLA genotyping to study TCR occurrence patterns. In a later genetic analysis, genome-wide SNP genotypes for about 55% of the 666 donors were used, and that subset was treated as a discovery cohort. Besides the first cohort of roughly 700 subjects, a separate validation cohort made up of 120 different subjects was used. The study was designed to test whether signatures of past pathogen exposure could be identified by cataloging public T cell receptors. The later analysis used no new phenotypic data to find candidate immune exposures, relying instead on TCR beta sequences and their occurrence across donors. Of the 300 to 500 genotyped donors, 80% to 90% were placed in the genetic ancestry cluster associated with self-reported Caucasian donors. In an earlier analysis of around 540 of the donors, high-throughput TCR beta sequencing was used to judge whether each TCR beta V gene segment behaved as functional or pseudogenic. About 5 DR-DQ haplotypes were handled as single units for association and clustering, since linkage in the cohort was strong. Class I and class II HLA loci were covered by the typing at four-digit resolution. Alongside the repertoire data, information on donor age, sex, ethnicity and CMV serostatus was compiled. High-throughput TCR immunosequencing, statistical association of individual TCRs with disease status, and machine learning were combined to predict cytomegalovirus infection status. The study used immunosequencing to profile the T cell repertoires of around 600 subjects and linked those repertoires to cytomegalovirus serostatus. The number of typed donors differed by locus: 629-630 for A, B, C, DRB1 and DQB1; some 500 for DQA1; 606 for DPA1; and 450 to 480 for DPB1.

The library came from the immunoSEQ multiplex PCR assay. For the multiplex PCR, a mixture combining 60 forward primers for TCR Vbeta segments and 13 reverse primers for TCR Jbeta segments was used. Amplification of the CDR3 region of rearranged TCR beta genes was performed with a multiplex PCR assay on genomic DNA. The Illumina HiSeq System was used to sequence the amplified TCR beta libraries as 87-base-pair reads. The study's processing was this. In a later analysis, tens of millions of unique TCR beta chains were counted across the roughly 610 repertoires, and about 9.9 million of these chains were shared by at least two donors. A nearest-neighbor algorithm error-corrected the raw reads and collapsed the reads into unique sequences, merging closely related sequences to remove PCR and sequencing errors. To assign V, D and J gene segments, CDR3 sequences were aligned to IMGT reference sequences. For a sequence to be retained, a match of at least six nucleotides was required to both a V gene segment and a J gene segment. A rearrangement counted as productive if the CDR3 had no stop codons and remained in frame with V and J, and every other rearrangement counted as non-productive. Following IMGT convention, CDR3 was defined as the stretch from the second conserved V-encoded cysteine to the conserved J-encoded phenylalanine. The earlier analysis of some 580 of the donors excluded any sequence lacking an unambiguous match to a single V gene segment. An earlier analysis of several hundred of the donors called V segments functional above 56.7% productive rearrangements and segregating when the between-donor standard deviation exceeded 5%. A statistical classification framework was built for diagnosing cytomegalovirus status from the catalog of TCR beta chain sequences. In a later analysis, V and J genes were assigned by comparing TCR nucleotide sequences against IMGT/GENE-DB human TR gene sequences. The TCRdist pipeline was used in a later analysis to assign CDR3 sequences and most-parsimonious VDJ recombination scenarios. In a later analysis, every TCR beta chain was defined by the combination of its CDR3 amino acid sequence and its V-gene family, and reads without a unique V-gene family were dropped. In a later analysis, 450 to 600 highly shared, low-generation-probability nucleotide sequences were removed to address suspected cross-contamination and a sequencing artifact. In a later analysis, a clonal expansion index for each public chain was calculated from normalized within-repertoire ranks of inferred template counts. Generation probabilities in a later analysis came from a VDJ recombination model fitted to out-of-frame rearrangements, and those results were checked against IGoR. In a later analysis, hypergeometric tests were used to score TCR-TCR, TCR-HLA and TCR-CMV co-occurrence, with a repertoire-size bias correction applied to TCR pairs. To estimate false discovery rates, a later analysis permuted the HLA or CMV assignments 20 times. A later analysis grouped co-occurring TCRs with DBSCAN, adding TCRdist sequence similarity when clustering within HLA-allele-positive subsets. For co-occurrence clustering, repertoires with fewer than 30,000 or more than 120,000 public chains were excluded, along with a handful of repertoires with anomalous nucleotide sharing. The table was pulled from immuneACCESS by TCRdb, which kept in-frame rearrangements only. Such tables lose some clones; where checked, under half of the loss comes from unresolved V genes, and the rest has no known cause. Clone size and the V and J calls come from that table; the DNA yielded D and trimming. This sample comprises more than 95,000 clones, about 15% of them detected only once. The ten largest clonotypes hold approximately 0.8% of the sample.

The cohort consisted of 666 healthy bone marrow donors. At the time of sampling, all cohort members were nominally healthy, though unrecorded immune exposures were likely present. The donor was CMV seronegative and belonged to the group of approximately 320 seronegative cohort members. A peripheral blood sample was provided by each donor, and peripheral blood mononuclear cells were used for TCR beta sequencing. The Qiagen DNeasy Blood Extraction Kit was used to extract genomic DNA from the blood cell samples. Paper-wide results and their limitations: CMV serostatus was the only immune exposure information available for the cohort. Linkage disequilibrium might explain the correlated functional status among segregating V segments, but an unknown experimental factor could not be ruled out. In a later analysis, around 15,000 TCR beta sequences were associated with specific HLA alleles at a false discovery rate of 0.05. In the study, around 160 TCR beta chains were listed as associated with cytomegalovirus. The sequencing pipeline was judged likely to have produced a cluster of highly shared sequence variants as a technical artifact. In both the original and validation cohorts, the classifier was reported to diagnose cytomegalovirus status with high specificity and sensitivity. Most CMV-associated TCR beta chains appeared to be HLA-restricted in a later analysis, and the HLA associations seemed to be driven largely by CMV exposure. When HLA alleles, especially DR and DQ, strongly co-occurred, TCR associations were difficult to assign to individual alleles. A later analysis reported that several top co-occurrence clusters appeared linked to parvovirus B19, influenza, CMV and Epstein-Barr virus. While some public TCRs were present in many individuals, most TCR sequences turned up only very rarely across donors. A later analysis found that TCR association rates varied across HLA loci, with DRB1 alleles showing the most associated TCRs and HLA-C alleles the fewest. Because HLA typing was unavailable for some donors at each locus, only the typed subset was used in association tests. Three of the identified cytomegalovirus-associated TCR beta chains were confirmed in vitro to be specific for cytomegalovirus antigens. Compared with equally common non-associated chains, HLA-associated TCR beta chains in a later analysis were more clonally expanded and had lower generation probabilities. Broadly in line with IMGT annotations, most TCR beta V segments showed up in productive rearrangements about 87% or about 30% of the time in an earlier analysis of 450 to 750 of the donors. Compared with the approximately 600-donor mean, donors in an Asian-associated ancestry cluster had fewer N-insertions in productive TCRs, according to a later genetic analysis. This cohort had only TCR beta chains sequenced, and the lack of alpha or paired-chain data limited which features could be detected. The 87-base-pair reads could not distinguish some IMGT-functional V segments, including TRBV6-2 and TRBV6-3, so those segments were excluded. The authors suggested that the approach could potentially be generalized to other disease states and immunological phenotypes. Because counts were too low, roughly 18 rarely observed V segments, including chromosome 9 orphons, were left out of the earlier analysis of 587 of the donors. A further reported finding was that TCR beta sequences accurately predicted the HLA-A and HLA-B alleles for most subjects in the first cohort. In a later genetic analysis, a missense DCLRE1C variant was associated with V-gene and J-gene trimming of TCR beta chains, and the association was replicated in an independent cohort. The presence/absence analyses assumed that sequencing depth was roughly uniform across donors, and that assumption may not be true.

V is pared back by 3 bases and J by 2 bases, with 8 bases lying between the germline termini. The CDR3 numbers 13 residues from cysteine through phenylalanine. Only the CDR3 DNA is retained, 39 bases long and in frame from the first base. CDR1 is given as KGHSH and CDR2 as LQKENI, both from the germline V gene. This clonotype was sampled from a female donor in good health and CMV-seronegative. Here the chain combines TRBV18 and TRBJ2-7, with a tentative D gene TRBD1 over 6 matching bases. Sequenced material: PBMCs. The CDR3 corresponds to CASSPGQTYEQYF. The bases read TGTGCCAGCTCACCCGGACAGACCTACGAGCAGTACTTC.